Sequencing of this T cell receptor beta chain was carried out in a study of blood T cell repertoires in COVID-19. Study at large: Sample material is recorded as cDNA or gDNA derived from T cells, B-cell-depleted T cells, or PBMCs.

CDR3 length: 13 amino acids. V shed 5 bases, J shed 9 bases, and the junction held 5 bases outside the gene matches. Germline V gene lookup returns CDR1 LNHDA and CDR2 SQIVND (reference sequence). Original data processing: Nucleated cell counts were estimated from reference gene primer amplification. Measured with immunoSEQ multiplex PCR; TCRdb has only the in-frame clones, and not every one. That table furnishes V, J and clone size, whereas the DNA furnished D and trimming. Of 250,000 to 300,000 clones listed, about 88% are singletons. The sample was peripheral blood. The chain links TRBV19 to TRBJ2-1; 9 bases are a match to TRBD1. The source is a man aged 18-30 years with active or convalescent COVID-19. The CDR3 spells CASSPGTGPEQFF. As DNA, the CDR3 is TGTGCCAGTAGTCCCGGGACAGGGCCTGAGCAGTTCTTC. Combining the CDR3 with reference TRBV19 and TRBJ2-1 gives the whole variable domain DGGITQSPKYLFRKEGQNVTLSCEQNLNHDAMYWYRQDPGQGLRLIYYSQIVNDFQKGDIAEGYSVSREKKESFPLTVTSAQKNPTAFYLCASSPGTGPEQFFGPGTRLTVL.